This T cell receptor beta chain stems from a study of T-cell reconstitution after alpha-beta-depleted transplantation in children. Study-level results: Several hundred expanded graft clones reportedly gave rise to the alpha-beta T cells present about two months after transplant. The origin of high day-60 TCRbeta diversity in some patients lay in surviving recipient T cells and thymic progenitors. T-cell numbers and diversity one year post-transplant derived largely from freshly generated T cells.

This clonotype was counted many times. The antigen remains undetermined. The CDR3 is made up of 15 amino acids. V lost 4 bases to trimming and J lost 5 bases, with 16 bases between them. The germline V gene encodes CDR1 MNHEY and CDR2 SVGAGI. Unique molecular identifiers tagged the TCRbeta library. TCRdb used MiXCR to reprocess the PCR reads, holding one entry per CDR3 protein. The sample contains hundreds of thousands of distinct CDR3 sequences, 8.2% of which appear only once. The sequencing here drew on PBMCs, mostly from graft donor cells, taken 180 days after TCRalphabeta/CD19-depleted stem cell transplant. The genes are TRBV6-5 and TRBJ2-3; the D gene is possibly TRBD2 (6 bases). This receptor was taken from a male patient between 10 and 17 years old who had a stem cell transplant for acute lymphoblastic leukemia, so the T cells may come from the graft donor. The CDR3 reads CASSSLSGGKDTQYF. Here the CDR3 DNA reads TGTGCCAGCAGTTCGTTATCTGGGGGGAAAGATACGCAGTATTTT.